This T cell receptor (beta chain) is drawn from a study of T-cell memory formation after mild COVID-19. Whole-study findings and limits: Clones that shrank (day 15 to 85) were balanced CD4/CD8, whereas later expanders leaned CD4+. The pre-infection memory compartment contained some responding clones, suggesting cross-reactive memory joined. Researchers could not confirm that second-wave clones peaking on day 37 targeted SARS-CoV-2.

This clonotype was detected only a few times. Its specificity is not known. TCRdb independently ran MiXCR on the 5' RACE reads; one entry per CDR3 protein. The repertoire holds under 450,000 distinct CDR3 sequences, 23% seen once, with around 13% in the top ten. The material sequenced was PBMCs or a T cell subset sorted from them (not recorded which). This receptor was identified in an adult woman who had mild COVID-19 (a few samples of this study predate the infection). Cell type and time point are not known.

The CDR3 region has the DNA TGCGCCAGCAGCCAATTGGTAGTAGCGGGGGCTCTCTTCCACGAGCAGTACTTC. Protein: CASSQLVVAGALFHEQYF. The rearrangement uses TRBV4-1 and TRBJ2-7; 9 nucleotides align to TRBD2. J lost 5 bases, V lost 2 bases, and 16 bases had no gene match. Germline V gene lookup returns CDR1 MGHRA and CDR2 YSYEKL. The CDR3 is 18 amino acids.